This TCR beta chain was obtained from a study of blood T cell repertoires in COVID-19. On the study more broadly: Italy, Spain and the United States were the sources of the convalescent and acute COVID-19 samples. The cDNA or gDNA used as material had been derived from T cells, B-cell-depleted T cells, or PBMCs.

As originally analysed: Estimates of nucleated cell counts were drawn from the amplification of reference gene primers. Profiled with immunoSEQ multiplex PCR; TCRdb holds only in-frame clones, not every one. V, J and clone size were drawn from that table, and D and trimming were deduced from the DNA. The sample yields about 53,000 clones, approximately 84% seen once. The source material was peripheral blood. This receptor was obtained from a human donor in a cohort sampled during active COVID-19.

The CDR3 bases are TGTGCCAGCAGCTTAACCAGGGTGTCACCCCTCCACTTT. Its protein product is CASSLTRVSPLHF. The chain uses TRBV7-3 and TRBJ1-6, with a possible D match to TRBD1 (5 bases). Trimming shortened V by 0 bases and J by 10 bases, and 7 bases separated the two germline ends. The V gene's germline CDR1 is SGHTA and CDR2 FQGTGA. CDR3 length: 13 amino acids.